This T cell receptor (beta chain) derives from a study of cytomegalovirus exposure and HLA in healthy donors. Regarding the study as a whole: Earlier analysis found most TCR beta V segments productive about 87% or about 30% of the time. An analysis that came later showed most CMV-associated TCR beta chains appearing HLA-restricted. A later analysis reportedly found that, within productive TCRs, an Asian-associated ancestry cluster had fewer N-insertions than the mean observed across the roughly 690 donors.

Germline CDR1 is SEHNR and CDR2 is FQNEAQ (reference sequence). V lost 5 bases, J lost 8 bases, and 12 bases lay in between. The CDR3 length is 12 residues. PCR amplification relied on 60 Vbeta primers (plus 13 Jbeta primers). Method: immunoSEQ multiplex PCR; TCRdb's copy keeps in-frame clones and lacks some. The sample includes tens of thousands of clones, over 65% seen only once; the top ten take 3.5% to 4.5%. The sample holds a few counts of this clone. Its antigen is unidentified. The V call is TRBV7-9, the J call TRBJ1-2; possible D gene TRBD1, 6 bases. The TCR comes from a man aged 35 to 55 in good health and CMV-seronegative. Sequenced sample: PBMCs. The CDR3, as DNA: TGTGCCAGCAGCCCCGCGACAGGAGGCTACACCTTC. It specifies CASSPATGGYTF.